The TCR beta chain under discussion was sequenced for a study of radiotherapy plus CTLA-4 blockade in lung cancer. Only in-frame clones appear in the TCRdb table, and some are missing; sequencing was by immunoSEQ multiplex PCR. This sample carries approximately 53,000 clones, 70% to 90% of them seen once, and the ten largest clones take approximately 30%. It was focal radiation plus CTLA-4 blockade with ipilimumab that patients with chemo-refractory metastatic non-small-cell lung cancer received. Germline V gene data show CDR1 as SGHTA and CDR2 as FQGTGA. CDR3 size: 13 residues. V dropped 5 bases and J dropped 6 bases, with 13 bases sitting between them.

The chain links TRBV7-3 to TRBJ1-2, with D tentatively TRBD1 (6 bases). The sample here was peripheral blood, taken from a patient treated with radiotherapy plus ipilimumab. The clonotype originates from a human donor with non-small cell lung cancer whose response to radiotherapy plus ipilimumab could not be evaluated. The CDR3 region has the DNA TGTGCCAGCAGCCCTCAGGGGTTCAATGGCTACACCTTC. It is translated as CASSPQGFNGYTF. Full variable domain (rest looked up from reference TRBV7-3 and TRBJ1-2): GAGVSQTPSNKVTEKGKYVELRCDPISGHTALYWYRQSLGQGPEFLIYFQGTGAADDSGLPNDRFFAVRPEGSVSTLKIQRTERGDSAVYLCASSPQGFNGYTFGSGTRLTVV.